Presented here are 2 T cell receptor beta chains from one specimen sequenced in a study of human T cells and chemical hapten exposure (dated by TCRdb to the early 2020s). Libraries were prepared through RACE. The sample was run on a NextSeq 500. TCRdb's own reprocessing of the public reads used fastp at Q25 and MiXCR and kept productive beta chains. Rows are combined by CDR3 protein, so each entry shows the most common genes and DNA. This sample lists a few hundred thousand distinct CDR3 sequences; 4.8% were detected once. About 2.1% of the sample rests with the top ten. What this sample's time point label stands for: patch test 1, 2 weeks after DPC sensitization. The treatment or condition label here, explained by the study, means: therapeutic diphenylcyclopropenone sensitization with weekly scalp DPC. The sample consisted of whole blood, taken in connection with sensitization to the hapten diphenylcyclopropenone (DPC). All receptors come from a woman aged 50 to 65 with alopecia areata. Some clones in this sample may be carry-over from other donors' samples.

V gene TRBV10-3 combines with J gene TRBJ2-1; 10 bases align to TRBD2. The CDR3 contains 15 residues. The V gene end was trimmed by 6 bases and the J gene end by 4 bases; junction bases not matched to a gene: 6. Per germline, CDR1 ENHRY and CDR2 SYGVKD. The CDR3 nucleotides are TGTGCCATCAGATTGGGACTAGCGCTTTACAATGAGCAGTTCTTC. Translated, it gives CAIRLGLALYNEQFF.

This clonotype has just a few counts. J is TRBJ2-2 and V is TRBV29-1; the match to TRBD1 covers 9 bases. The CDR3 length is 14 residues. J lost 4 bases, V lost 7 bases, and 7 bases had no gene match. CDR1 and CDR2 (germline): SQVTM, ANQGSEA. In DNA, the CDR3 is TGCAGCGGGAACAGGGGGCCGGGCACCGGGGAGCTGTTTTTT. Its protein product is CSGNRGPGTGELFF.